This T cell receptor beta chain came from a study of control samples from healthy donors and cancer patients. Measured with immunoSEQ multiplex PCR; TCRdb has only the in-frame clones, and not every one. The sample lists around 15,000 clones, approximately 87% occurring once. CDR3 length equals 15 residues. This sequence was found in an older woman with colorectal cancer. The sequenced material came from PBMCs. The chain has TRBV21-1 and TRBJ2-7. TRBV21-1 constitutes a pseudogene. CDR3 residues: CASSKGGAAAYEQYF. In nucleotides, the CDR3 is TGTGCCAGCAGCAAAGGGGGGGCGGCAGCCTACGAGCAGTACTTC.